This TCR beta chain was identified in a study of T cells in Graves' hyperthyroidism and ophthalmopathy. Findings and caveats of the study: Among thyroid clonotypes expanded above 0.001, most also appeared in blood.

Note on this clonotype: What it recognizes is unknown.

TCR beta CDR3 sequences were amplified from RNA transcripts. The TCR CDR3 first-round RT-PCR relied on the HTBI primer set. One entry per CDR3 protein results from TCRdb running MiXCR on the multiplex PCR reads. The sample shows some 500,000 distinct CDR3 sequences, around 22% of them seen only once. The source is a woman in her twenties or thirties with Graves' ophthalmopathy. Sequencing was performed on blood.

The CDR3 bases are TGCAGTGCCCTCGGGACAGGCAAAAACATTCAGTACTTC. Protein product: CSALGTGKNIQYF. This chain connects TRBV20-1 to TRBJ2-4; TRBD1 aligns across 8 bases. V shed 6 bases and J 3 bases; nucleotides not matched to a gene: 4. The CDR3 is 13 residues long. Looked up from germline, CDR1 is DFQATT and CDR2 is SNEGSKA (reference sequence).